The 2 T cell receptor beta chains below come from one sample, sequenced in a study of T-cell reconstitution after alpha-beta-depleted transplantation in children. TCRbeta library preparation incorporated unique molecular identifiers. Using its own MiXCR run on the PCR reads, TCRdb lists one record per CDR3 protein. The repertoire has roughly 490,000 distinct CDR3 sequences, approximately 10% of them found once; the top ten carry approximately 14%. Sequencing used PBMCs, mostly from graft donor cells, obtained 180 days after TCRalphabeta/CD19-depleted stem cell transplant. Receptors were obtained from a female patient aged 2 to 10 who had a stem cell transplant for aplastic anemia, so the T cells may come from the graft donor.

The V and J genes are TRBV12-3 or TRBV12-4 and TRBJ2-3; no firm D call. V was pared by 3 bases and J by 2 bases, with 12 bases between. The CDR3 loop spans 15 amino acids. In DNA, the CDR3 is TGTGCCAGCAGTTTTAGGGTCCTCCCCACAGATACGCAGTATTTT. It translates to CASSFRVLPTDTQYF.

The V call is TRBV7-8, the J call TRBJ2-7; perhaps TRBD1 as D (6 bases). CDR1 and CDR2 from the germline V gene are SGHVS and FQNEAQ. This CDR3 comprises 15 residues. Deletions cut 1 base from V and 2 bases from J, with 12 bases between. This CDR3 reads CASSLDWGTTYEQYV. DNA for the CDR3: TGTGCCAGCAGCTTAGATTGGGGGACAACCTACGAGCAGTACGTC.